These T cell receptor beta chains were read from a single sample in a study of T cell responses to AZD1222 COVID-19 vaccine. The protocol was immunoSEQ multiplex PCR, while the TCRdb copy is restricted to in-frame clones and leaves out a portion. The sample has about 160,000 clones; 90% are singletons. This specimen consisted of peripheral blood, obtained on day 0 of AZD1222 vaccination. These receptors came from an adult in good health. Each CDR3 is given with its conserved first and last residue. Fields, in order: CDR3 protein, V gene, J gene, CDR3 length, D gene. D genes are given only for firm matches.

CDR3aa: CASSQDWGRGETQYF
v_gene: TRBV3-1/TRBV3-2
j_gene: TRBJ2-5
len: 15
d_gene: .

CDR3aa: CASRPRGGSSYNEQFF
v_gene: TRBV7-2
j_gene: TRBJ2-1
len: 16
d_gene: TRBD2

CDR3aa: CATSDATGGRNTIYF
v_gene: TRBV24-1
j_gene: TRBJ1-3
len: 15
d_gene: TRBD1

CDR3aa: CAGDRAGTEAFF
v_gene: TRBV2
j_gene: TRBJ1-1
len: 12
d_gene: TRBD1

CDR3aa: CASSELLGRVTGELFF
v_gene: TRBV6-1
j_gene: TRBJ2-2
len: 16
d_gene: .

CDR3aa: CASSAGRLAGINEQFF
v_gene: TRBV7-6
j_gene: TRBJ2-1
len: 16
d_gene: TRBD2

CDR3aa: CASRPDRSSGNTIYF
v_gene: TRBV2
j_gene: TRBJ1-3
len: 15
d_gene: .

CDR3aa: CASSQEGRGNTIYF
v_gene: TRBV4-1
j_gene: TRBJ1-3
len: 14
d_gene: .

CDR3aa: CAWSPIFWGEKLFF
v_gene: TRBV30
j_gene: TRBJ1-4
len: 14
d_gene: .

CDR3aa: CASSPGTSTDTQYF
v_gene: TRBV5-1
j_gene: TRBJ2-3
len: 14
d_gene: .

CDR3aa: CASSSGQTTSPLHF
v_gene: TRBV11-2
j_gene: TRBJ1-6
len: 14
d_gene: TRBD1

CDR3aa: CASSPHAGRSSYNSPLHF
v_gene: TRBV7-6
j_gene: TRBJ1-6
len: 18
d_gene: .

CDR3aa: CASSLQKIPTDTQYF
v_gene: TRBV7-3
j_gene: TRBJ2-3
len: 15
d_gene: .

CDR3aa: CASSHERGRPSEQYF
v_gene: TRBV7-9
j_gene: TRBJ2-7
len: 15
d_gene: .

CDR3aa: CASSSGVSWGYTF
v_gene: TRBV5-5
j_gene: TRBJ1-2
len: 13
d_gene: .

CDR3aa: CASRDRGQETQYF
v_gene: TRBV28
j_gene: TRBJ2-5
len: 13
d_gene: TRBD1

CDR3aa: CASSPRDRQETQYF
v_gene: TRBV11-3
j_gene: TRBJ2-5
len: 14
d_gene: TRBD1

CDR3aa: CASRATGGPLYSNQPQHF
v_gene: TRBV19
j_gene: TRBJ1-5
len: 18
d_gene: .

CDR3aa: CASSGGPWAEAFF
v_gene: TRBV12-3/TRBV12-4
j_gene: TRBJ1-1
len: 13
d_gene: .

CDR3aa: CASSFLGAGNTEAFF
v_gene: TRBV28
j_gene: TRBJ1-1
len: 15
d_gene: .

CDR3aa: CASSQTDGKETQYF
v_gene: TRBV3-1/TRBV3-2
j_gene: TRBJ2-5
len: 14
d_gene: .

CDR3aa: CSVRDRGPDTQYF
v_gene: TRBV29-1
j_gene: TRBJ2-3
len: 13
d_gene: TRBD1

CDR3aa: CASSPRQGAVGYTF
v_gene: TRBV18
j_gene: TRBJ1-2
len: 14
d_gene: TRBD1

CDR3aa: CASSSHSGDDNNEQFF
v_gene: TRBV7-8
j_gene: TRBJ2-1
len: 16
d_gene: TRBD2

CDR3aa: CASSKQGSGNTIYF
v_gene: TRBV2
j_gene: TRBJ1-3
len: 14
d_gene: .